Listed below are T cell receptor beta chains from one sample, sequenced in a study of shared clonotypes between healthy human individuals. This table comes from immunoSEQ multiplex PCR, and its TCRdb copy is limited to in-frame clones, with some not included. The sample consists of approximately 2.4 million clones, 90% to 96% of them appearing once. The sequencing input was naive CD4+ T cells sorted from blood. These receptors were taken from a man aged 18 to 30 in good health. The CDR3 runs from the conserved cysteine through the conserved F or W. D genes are given only for firm matches. Only part of the rows carry a size: once, few, many, or a class if the clone is expanded.

J | length | V | size | D | CDR3 | DNA
TRBJ1-1 | 13 | TRBV5-4 | NA | NA | CASSVRMNTEAFF | TGTGCCAGCAGCGTTCGGATGAACACTGAAGCTTTCTTT
TRBJ1-3 | 15 | TRBV5-4 | NA | NA | CASSSGRLPGNTIYF | TGTGCCAGCAGCTCGGGACGGCTTCCTGGAAACACCATATATTTT
TRBJ2-3 | 12 | TRBV18 | once | NA | CASSLSTDTQYF | TGTGCCAGCTCACTCAGCACAGATACGCAGTATTTT
TRBJ2-6 | 16 | TRBV28 | NA | NA | CASSLSLPSGANVLTF | TGTGCCAGCAGTTTATCTCTCCCCTCTGGGGCCAACGTCCTGACTTTC
TRBJ1-2 | 15 | TRBV28 | NA | NA | CASSLPLGTSRGYTF | TGTGCCAGCAGTTTACCACTCGGGACCTCGAGAGGCTACACCTTC
TRBJ1-1 | 14 | TRBV27 | NA | TRBD1 | CASGQGVGNTEAFF | TGTGCCAGCGGACAGGGCGTGGGGAACACTGAAGCTTTCTTT
TRBJ2-5 | 14 | TRBV21-1 | NA | NA | CARDRAQSQETQYF | TGTGCCAGAGACAGGGCACAGTCCCAAGAGACCCAGTACTTC
TRBJ2-7 | 18 | TRBV30 | NA | NA | CAWSVGRFGGAFSYEQYF | TGTGCCTGGAGTGTAGGACGGTTTGGGGGAGCCTTCTCCTACGAGCAGTACTTC
TRBJ1-2 | 15 | TRBV2 | NA | TRBD1 | CASSGQGVTTYGYTF | TGTGCCAGCAGTGGACAGGGGGTAACAACCTATGGCTACACCTTC
TRBJ1-2 | 16 | TRBV7-9 | NA | NA | CASSVSGLGNNYGYTF | TGTGCCAGCAGTGTTTCCGGACTCGGAAATAACTATGGCTACACCTTC
TRBJ2-7 | 14 | TRBV19 | NA | NA | CASSIVGPRAEQYF | TGTGCCAGTAGTATAGTGGGACCCCGGGCGGAGCAGTACTTC
TRBJ1-1 | 14 | TRBV18 | NA | NA | CASSPRGWDTEAFF | TGTGCCAGCTCACCAAGGGGGTGGGACACTGAAGCTTTCTTT
TRBJ1-2 | 15 | TRBV6-6 | NA | NA | CASSYSTGEGDGYTF | TGTGCCAGCAGTTACTCGACGGGGGAGGGGGATGGCTACACCTTC
TRBJ1-2 | 12 | TRBV5-1 | NA | TRBD1 | CASSSGQGGYTF | TGCGCCAGCAGCTCAGGACAGGGAGGCTACACCTTC
TRBJ1-2 | 15 | TRBV6-6 | NA | NA | CASSSYGGLNYGYTF | TGTGCCAGCAGTTCGTATGGAGGCCTTAACTATGGCTACACCTTC
TRBJ2-7 | 12 | TRBV2 | NA | NA | CASGREFYEQYF | TGTGCCAGCGGGCGGGAATTCTACGAGCAGTACTTC
TRBJ2-7 | 15 | TRBV10-3 | NA | TRBD1 | CAISEAQGALNEQYF | TGTGCCATCAGTGAGGCTCAGGGGGCGTTAAACGAGCAGTACTTC
TRBJ2-5 | 14 | TRBV18 | NA | NA | CASSPPRVGETQYF | TGTGCCAGCTCACCACCGAGGGTTGGGGAGACCCAGTACTTC
TRBJ2-1 | 15 | TRBV19 | NA | TRBD2 | CASTLLAGAFSEQFF | TGTGCCAGTACCCTCCTAGCGGGAGCCTTTAGTGAGCAGTTCTTC
TRBJ2-3 | 14 | TRBV5-6 | NA | TRBD2 | CASSLAWGGDTQYF | TGTGCCAGCAGCTTGGCTTGGGGGGGAGATACGCAGTATTTT
TRBJ2-3 | 18 | TRBV5-1 | NA | TRBD1 | CASSLYPLQGAFGDTQYF | TGCGCCAGCAGCTTGTACCCATTACAGGGGGCGTTCGGAGATACGCAGTATTTT
TRBJ1-6 | 15 | TRBV6-5 | NA | NA | CASSYSGSYNSPLHF | TGTGCCAGCAGTTACTCCGGCTCCTATAATTCACCCCTCCACTTT
TRBJ2-3 | 15 | TRBV7-6 | NA | TRBD1 | CASSSRDRFTDTQYF | TGTGCCAGCAGCTCCCGGGACAGGTTCACAGATACGCAGTATTTT
TRBJ2-2 | 13 | TRBV19 | NA | NA | CASTRANTGELFF | TGTGCCAGTACCCGGGCGAACACCGGGGAGCTGTTTTTT
TRBJ1-4 | 13 | TRBV2 | NA | NA | CASSEGWGEKLFF | TGTGCCAGCAGTGAAGGGTGGGGTGAAAAACTGTTTTTT
TRBJ1-2 | 15 | TRBV5-4 | NA | NA | CASSLKGERTYGYTF | TGTGCCAGCAGCCTAAAGGGGGAAAGGACCTATGGCTACACCTTC
TRBJ2-1 | 15 | TRBV10-3 | NA | TRBD1 | CAIRETGGIGDEQFF | TGTGCCATCAGGGAGACAGGGGGTATTGGTGATGAGCAGTTCTTC
TRBJ2-7 | 13 | TRBV5-4 | NA | TRBD1 | CASSLETGGWQYF | TGTGCCAGCAGTTTAGAGACAGGGGGCTGGCAGTACTTC
TRBJ2-7 | 15 | TRBV15 | once | NA | CATSFRDFLSHEQYF | TGTGCCACCAGCTTCCGGGACTTTTTATCCCACGAGCAGTACTTC
TRBJ1-1 | 16 | TRBV18 | once | TRBD1 | CASSPPGTDVNTEAFF | TGTGCCAGCTCACCACCGGGGACAGACGTAAACACTGAAGCTTTCTTT
TRBJ1-5 | 15 | TRBV19 | NA | NA | CASSFQENSNQPQHF | TGTGCCAGTAGTTTCCAAGAAAATAGCAATCAGCCCCAGCATTTT
TRBJ2-5 | 14 | TRBV25-1 | once | TRBD2 | CASSEYGGQETQYF | TGTGCCAGCAGTGAATACGGGGGGCAAGAGACCCAGTACTTC
TRBJ1-2 | 10 | TRBV9 | NA | NA | CASIIYGYTF | TGTGCCAGCATAATCTATGGCTACACCTTC
TRBJ2-7 | 14 | TRBV30 | NA | NA | CAWSVRTDSYEQYF | TGTGCCTGGAGTGTACGGACAGACTCCTACGAGCAGTACTTC
TRBJ1-1 | 14 | TRBV7-9 | NA | TRBD1 | CASTPQGGGTEAFF | TGTGCCAGTACCCCCCAGGGGGGGGGAACTGAAGCTTTCTTT
TRBJ2-1 | 17 | TRBV7-2 | once | NA | CASSPGENPSSYNEQFF | TGTGCCAGCAGCCCAGGAGAGAACCCTAGCTCCTACAATGAGCAGTTCTTC
TRBJ1-6 | 16 | TRBV10-3 | NA | TRBD1 | CAISVATGGPNSPLHF | TGTGCCATCAGTGTCGCGACAGGGGGCCCAAATTCACCCCTCCACTTT
TRBJ2-5 | 15 | TRBV10-1 | NA | NA | CASRERRTQQETQYF | TGCGCCAGCAGGGAGAGGAGGACTCAACAAGAGACCCAGTACTTC
TRBJ2-5 | 14 | TRBV10-2 | NA | NA | CASSNREVGETQYF | TGCGCCAGCAGTAACAGGGAGGTAGGGGAGACCCAGTACTTC
TRBJ2-2 | 16 | TRBV9 | NA | NA | CASSVVGDSNTGELFF | TGTGCCAGCAGCGTAGTAGGCGATTCGAACACCGGGGAGCTGTTTTTT
TRBJ2-3 | 14 | TRBV5-6 | NA | NA | CASSPTPSTDTQYF | TGTGCCAGCAGCCCGACTCCTAGCACAGATACGCAGTATTTT
TRBJ1-2 | 15 | TRBV6-1 | NA | NA | CASSPRQAVGYGYTF | TGTGCCAGCAGTCCTCGGCAGGCCGTGGGCTATGGCTACACCTTC
TRBJ1-6 | 14 | TRBV7-2 | NA | NA | CASSLWGDNSPLHF | TGTGCCAGCAGCTTATGGGGGGATAATTCACCCCTCCACTTT
TRBJ2-1 | 15 | TRBV2 | NA | TRBD1 | CASSLDRGSYNEQFF | TGTGCCAGCTCTCTAGACAGGGGCTCCTACAATGAGCAGTTCTTC
TRBJ1-6 | 15 | TRBV10-3 | NA | NA | CAISENSLDNSPLHF | TGTGCCATCAGTGAGAATTCGTTAGATAATTCACCCCTCCACTTT